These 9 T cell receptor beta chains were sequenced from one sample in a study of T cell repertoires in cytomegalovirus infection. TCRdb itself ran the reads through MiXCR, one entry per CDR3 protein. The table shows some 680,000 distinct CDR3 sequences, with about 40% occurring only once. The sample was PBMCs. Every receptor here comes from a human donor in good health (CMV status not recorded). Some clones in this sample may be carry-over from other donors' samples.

For the CDR3, the DNA is TGCGCCAGCAGCTTGGGGGGAAATAATGAAAAACTGTTTTTT. Residues: CASSLGGNNEKLFF. The chain has TRBV5-1 and TRBJ1-4; D uncertain. The V gene's germline CDR1 is SGHRS and CDR2 YFSETQ. The CDR3 covers 14 residues. V lost 0 bases and J 4 bases, leaving 7 bases between the germline ends.

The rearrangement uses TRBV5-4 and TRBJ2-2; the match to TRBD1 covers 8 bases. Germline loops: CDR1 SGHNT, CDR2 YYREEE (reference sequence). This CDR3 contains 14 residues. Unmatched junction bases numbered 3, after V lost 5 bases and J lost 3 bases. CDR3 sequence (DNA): TGTGCCAGCAGTAAGGGACAGGACACCGGGGAGCTGTTTTTT. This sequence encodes CASSKGQDTGELFF.

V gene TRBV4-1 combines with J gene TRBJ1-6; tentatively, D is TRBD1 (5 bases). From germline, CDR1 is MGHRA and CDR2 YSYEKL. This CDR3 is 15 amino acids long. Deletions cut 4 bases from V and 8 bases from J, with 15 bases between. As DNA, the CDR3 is TGCGCCAGCAGCCCCGGGCCGGGGGAAGATTCACCCCTCCACTTT. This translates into CASSPGPGEDSPLHF.

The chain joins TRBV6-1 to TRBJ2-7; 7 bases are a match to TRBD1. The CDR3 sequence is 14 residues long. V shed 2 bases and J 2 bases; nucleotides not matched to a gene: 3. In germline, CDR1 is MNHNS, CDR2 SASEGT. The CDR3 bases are TGTGCCAGCAGTGAACTTCAGGGGGCCTACGAGCAGTACTTC. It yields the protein CASSELQGAYEQYF.

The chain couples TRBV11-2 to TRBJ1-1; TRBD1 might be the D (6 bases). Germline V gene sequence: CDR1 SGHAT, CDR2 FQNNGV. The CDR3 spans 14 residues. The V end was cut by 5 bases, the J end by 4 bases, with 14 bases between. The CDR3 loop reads CASSLPGQSTEAFF. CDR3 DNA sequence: TGTGCCAGCAGCCTTCCAGGACAGAGCACTGAAGCTTTCTTT.

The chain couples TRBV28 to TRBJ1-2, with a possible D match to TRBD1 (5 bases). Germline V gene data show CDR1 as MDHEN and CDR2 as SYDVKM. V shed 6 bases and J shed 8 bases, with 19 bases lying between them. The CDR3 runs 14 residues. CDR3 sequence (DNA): TGTGCCAGCAGCATAAACCTCGCTGGGACCGGCTACACCTTC. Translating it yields CASSINLAGTGYTF.

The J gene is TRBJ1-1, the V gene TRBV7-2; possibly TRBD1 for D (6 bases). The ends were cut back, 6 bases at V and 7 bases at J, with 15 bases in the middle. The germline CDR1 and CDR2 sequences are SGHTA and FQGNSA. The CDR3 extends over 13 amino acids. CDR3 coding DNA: TGTGCCAGCAGTTTCGGGACAAAAAATGAAGCTTTCTTT. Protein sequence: CASSFGTKNEAFF.

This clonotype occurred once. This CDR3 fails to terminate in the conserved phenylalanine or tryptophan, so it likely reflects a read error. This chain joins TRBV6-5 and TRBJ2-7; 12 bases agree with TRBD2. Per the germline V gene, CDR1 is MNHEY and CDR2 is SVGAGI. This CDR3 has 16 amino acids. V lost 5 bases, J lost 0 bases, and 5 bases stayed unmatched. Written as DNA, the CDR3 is TGTGCCAGCAGTGTGACTAGCGGGAGAAACTCCTACGAGCAGTACTTA. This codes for CASSVTSGRNSYEQYL.

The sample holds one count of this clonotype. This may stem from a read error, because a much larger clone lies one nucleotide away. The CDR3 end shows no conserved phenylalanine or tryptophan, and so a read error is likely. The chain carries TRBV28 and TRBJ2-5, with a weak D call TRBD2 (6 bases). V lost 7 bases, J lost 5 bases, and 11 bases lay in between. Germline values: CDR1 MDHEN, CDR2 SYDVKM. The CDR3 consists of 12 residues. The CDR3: CASTRGIETQYL. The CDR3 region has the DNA TGTGCCAGCACTCGGGGGATTGAGACCCAGTACTTA.